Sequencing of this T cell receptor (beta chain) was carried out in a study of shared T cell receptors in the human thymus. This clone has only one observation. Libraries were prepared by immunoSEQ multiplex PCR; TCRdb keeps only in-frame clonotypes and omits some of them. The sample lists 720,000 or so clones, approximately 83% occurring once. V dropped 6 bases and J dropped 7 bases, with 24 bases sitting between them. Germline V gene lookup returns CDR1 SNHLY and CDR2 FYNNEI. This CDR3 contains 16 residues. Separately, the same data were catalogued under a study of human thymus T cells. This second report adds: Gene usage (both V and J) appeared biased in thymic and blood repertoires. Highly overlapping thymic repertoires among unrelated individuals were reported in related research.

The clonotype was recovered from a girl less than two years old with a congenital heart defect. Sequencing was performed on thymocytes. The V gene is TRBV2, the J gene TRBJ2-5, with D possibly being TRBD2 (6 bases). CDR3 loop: CASRGFLGSLGGTQYF. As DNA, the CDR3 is TGTGCCAGCAGAGGGTTCTTGGGCTCACTGGGGGGGACCCAGTACTTC.